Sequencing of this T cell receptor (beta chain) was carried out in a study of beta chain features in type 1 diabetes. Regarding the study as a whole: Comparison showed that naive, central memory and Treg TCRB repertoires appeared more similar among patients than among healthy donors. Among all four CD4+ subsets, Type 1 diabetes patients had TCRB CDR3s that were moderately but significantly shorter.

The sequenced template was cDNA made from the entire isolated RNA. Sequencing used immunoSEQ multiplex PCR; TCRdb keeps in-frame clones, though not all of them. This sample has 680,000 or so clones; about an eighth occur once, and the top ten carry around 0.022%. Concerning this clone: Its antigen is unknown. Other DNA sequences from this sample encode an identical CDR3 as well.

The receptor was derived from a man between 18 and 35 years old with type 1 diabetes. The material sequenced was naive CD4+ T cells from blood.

For the CDR3, the DNA is TGCAGCGTTGAAGGGGGATTGAACACTGAAGCTTTCTTT. It codes for CSVEGGLNTEAFF. The chain carries TRBV29-1 and TRBJ1-1; no clear D. CDR1 SQVTM and CDR2 ANQGSEA come from the germline V gene. The CDR3 covers 13 residues. The V end lost 1 base, the J end lost 0 bases, and 6 bases lay between the germline ends.